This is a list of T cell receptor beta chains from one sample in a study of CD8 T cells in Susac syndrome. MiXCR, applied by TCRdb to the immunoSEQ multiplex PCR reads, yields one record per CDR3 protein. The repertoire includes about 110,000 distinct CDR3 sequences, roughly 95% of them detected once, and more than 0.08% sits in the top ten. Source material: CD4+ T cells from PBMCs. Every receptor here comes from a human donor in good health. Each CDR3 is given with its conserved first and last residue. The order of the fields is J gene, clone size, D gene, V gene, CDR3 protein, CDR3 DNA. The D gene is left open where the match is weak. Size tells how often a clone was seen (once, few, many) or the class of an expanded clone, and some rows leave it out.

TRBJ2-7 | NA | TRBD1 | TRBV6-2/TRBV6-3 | CASSSPTGTGTYEQYF | TGTGCCAGCAGTTCCCCTACCGGGACAGGGACCTACGAGCAGTACTTC
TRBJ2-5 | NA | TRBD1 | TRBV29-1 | CSAAGTAQETQYF | TGCAGCGCCGCCGGGACAGCTCAAGAGACCCAGTACTTC
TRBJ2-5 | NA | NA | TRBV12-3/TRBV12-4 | CASSSGVSVETQYF | TGTGCCAGCAGTTCTGGAGTTAGTGTGGAGACCCAGTACTTC
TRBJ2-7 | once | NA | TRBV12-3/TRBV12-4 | CASSLRSATLKYEQYF | TGTGCCAGCAGTTTGAGAAGCGCCACCCTGAAATACGAGCAGTACTTC
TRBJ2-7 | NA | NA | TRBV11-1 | CASTSRGSYEQYF | TGTGCCAGCACGTCGAGGGGCTCCTACGAGCAGTACTTC
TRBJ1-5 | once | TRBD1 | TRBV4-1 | CASSQGQGYLGNQPQHF | TGCGCCAGCAGCCAAGGACAGGGGTATCTTGGCAATCAGCCCCAGCATTTT
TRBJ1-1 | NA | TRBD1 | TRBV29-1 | CSADSGGGTEAFF | TGCAGCGCAGATTCAGGGGGCGGCACTGAAGCTTTCTTT
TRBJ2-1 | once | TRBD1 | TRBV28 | CASSLDRVKEQFF | TGTGCCAGCAGTTTGGACAGGGTGAAGGAGCAGTTCTTC
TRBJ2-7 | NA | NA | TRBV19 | CASSIEVTALYEQYF | TGTGCCAGTAGTATAGAGGTGACAGCACTCTACGAGCAGTACTTC
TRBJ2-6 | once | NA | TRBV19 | CASSIGSPSGANVLTF | TGTGCCAGTAGTATTGGAAGTCCTTCTGGGGCCAACGTCCTGACTTTC
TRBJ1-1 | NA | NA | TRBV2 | CASSTGRSLGNTEAFF | TGTGCCAGCAGTACGGGACGGTCTTTGGGGAACACTGAAGCTTTCTTT
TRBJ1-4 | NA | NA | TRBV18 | CASSPGIMPNEKLFF | TGTGCCAGCTCACCAGGGATCATGCCTAATGAAAAACTGTTTTTT
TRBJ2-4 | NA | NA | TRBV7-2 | CASSQLETTSIQYF | TGTGCCAGCAGCCAATTGGAAACAACAAGCATTCAGTACTTC
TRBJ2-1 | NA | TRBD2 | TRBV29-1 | CSVGSSGTYNEQFF | TGCAGCGTTGGGTCGAGCGGGACCTACAATGAGCAGTTCTTC
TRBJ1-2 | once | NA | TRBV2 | CASSEQGRSGYTF | TGTGCCAGCAGTGAGCAGGGGCGCTCTGGCTACACCTTC
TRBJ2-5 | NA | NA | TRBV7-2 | CASSLRTAQETQYF | TGTGCCAGCAGCTTAAGGACAGCACAAGAGACCCAGTACTTC
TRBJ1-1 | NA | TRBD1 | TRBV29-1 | CSGDRGWNTEAFF | TGCAGCGGGGACAGGGGTTGGAACACTGAAGCTTTCTTT
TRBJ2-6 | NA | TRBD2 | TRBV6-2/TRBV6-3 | CASHPLGTSGSNWANVLTF | TGTGCCAGCCACCCGCTGGGGACTAGCGGCTCCAACTGGGCCAACGTCCTGACTTTC
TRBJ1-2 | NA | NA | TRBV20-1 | CSAFPISNYGYTF | TGCAGTGCATTCCCGATTAGTAACTATGGCTACACCTTC
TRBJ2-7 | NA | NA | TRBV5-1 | CASSMQSSYEQYF | TGCGCCAGCAGCATGCAGAGCTCCTACGAGCAGTACTTC
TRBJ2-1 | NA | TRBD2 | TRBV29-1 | CSVAGDNEQFF | TGCAGCGTAGCGGGAGACAATGAGCAGTTCTTC
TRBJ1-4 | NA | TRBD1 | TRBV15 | CATSRDPPGTGRLLFF | TGTGCCACCAGCAGAGACCCCCCTGGGACAGGGAGGCTACTGTTTTTT
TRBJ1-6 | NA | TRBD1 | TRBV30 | CAWDRGSSYNSPLHF | TGTGCCTGGGACAGGGGGAGCTCCTATAATTCACCCCTCCATTTT
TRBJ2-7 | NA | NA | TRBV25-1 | CASRGDPDYEQYF | TGTGCCAGCAGGGGGGATCCCGACTACGAGCAGTACTTC
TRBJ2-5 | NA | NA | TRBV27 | CASSQNGHLEETQYF | TGTGCCAGCAGCCAAAACGGACATCTCGAGGAGACCCAGTACTTC
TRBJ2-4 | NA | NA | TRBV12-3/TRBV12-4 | CASSFYSLAKNIQYF | TGTGCCAGCAGTTTTTATTCCTTAGCCAAAAACATTCAGTACTTC
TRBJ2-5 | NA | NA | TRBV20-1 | CSATFGPSQETQYF | TGCAGTGCTACCTTCGGTCCCAGCCAAGAGACCCAGTACTTC
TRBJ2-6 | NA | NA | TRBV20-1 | CSARVPGASSGANVLTF | TGCAGTGCTAGAGTGCCAGGGGCAAGCTCTGGGGCCAACGTCCTGACTTTC
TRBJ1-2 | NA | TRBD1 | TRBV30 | CACPTGLGSYGYTF | TGTGCCTGCCCGACAGGGCTTGGCTCCTATGGCTACACCTTC
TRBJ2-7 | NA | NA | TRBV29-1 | CSVGDSYEQYF | TGCAGCGTTGGCGACTCCTACGAGCAGTACTTC
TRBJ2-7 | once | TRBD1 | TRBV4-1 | CASSQGQGAGEQYF | TGCGCCAGCAGCCAGGGACAGGGGGCAGGCGAGCAGTACTTC
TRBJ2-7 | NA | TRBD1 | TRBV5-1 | CASSLFHAGTGIDEQYF | TGCGCCAGCAGTCTTTTTCACGCCGGGACAGGAATCGACGAGCAGTACTTC
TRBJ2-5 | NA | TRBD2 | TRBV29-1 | CSVQRDPETQYF | TGCAGCGTGCAGCGGGACCCCGAGACCCAGTACTTC
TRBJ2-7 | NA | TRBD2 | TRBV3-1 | CASSPTGGVYEQYF | TGTGCCAGCAGCCCCACGGGGGGTGTCTACGAGCAGTACTTC
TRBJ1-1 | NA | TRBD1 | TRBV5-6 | CASSPDRGNTEAFF | TGTGCCAGCAGCCCGGACAGGGGTAACACTGAAGCTTTCTTT
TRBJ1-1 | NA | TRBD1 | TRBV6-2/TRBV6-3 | CASSSWTGGNTEAFF | TGTGCCAGCAGTTCCTGGACAGGGGGGAACACTGAAGCTTTCTTT
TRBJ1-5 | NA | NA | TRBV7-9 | CASSLGDEAQHF | TGTGCCAGCAGCTTAGGGGACGAAGCCCAGCATTTT
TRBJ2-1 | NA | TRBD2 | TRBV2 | CASSEASGTYNEQFF | TGTGCCAGCAGTGAGGCTAGCGGGACCTACAATGAGCAGTTCTTC
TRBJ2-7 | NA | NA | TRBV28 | CASSLRLSEQYF | TGTGCCAGCAGTTTGAGGTTGTCCGAGCAGTACTTC
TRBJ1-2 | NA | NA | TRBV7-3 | CASTPFRTEKGYTF | TGTGCCAGCACCCCCTTCCGGACGGAGAAGGGCTACACCTTC
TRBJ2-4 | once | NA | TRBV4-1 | CASSQRDRENIQYF | TGCGCCAGCAGCCAAAGGGATCGGGAAAACATTCAGTACTTC
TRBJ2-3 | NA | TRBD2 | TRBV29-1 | CSVELTSSSTDTQYF | TGCAGCGTTGAATTGACTAGCAGTAGCACAGATACGCAGTATTTT
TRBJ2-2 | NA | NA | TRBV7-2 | CASSNVGWGTGELFF | TGTGCCAGCAGCAACGTAGGGTGGGGGACCGGGGAGCTGTTTTTT
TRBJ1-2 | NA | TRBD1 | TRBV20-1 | CSASVASGGVYGYTF | TGCAGTGCTAGTGTCGCGTCAGGGGGCGTCTATGGCTACACCTTC
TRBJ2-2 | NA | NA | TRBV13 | CASSPPWGDDTGELFF | TGTGCCAGCAGCCCGCCTTGGGGGGACGACACCGGGGAGCTGTTTTTT
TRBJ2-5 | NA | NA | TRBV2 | CASTLGLKTQYF | TGTGCCAGCACCCTAGGGTTAAAGACCCAGTACTTC
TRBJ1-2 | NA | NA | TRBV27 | CASSFHAAPGGYTF | TGTGCCAGCAGTTTCCACGCTGCCCCCGGGGGCTACACCTTC